This TCR beta chain was sequenced for a study of blood T cell repertoires in COVID-19. Study-level background: From the United States, Italy and Spain came samples of acute and convalescent COVID-19. Sample material is recorded as cDNA or gDNA derived from T cells, B-cell-depleted T cells, or PBMCs.

As originally analysed: Scientists estimated how many nucleated cells there were by amplifying reference gene primers. TCRdb's copy holds only in-frame clones and misses some; the assay was immunoSEQ multiplex PCR. V and J calls plus clone size are reproduced from that table; the DNA served to infer D and trimming. Here the sample spans around 69,000 clones, roughly 80% being singletons. The germline V gene encodes CDR1 SGHRS and CDR2 YFSETQ. The CDR3 runs to 12 residues. V lost 3 bases and J 4 bases, leaving 7 bases between the germline ends. This receptor was identified in a woman aged 65 to 85 with acute or convalescent COVID-19. Input material: peripheral blood. The chain recombines TRBV5-1 with TRBJ1-2; D is possibly TRBD1 (5 bases). DNA of the CDR3: TGCGCCAGCAGCTCGACAGTCTATGGCTACACCTTC. Protein sequence: CASSSTVYGYTF.